Sequencing of this T cell receptor beta chain was carried out in a study of blood T cell repertoires in COVID-19. On the study more broadly: Researchers got acute and convalescent COVID-19 samples from the United States, Italy and Spain. From T cells, B-cell-depleted T cells, or PBMCs came the material, which was cDNA or gDNA.

In the original workflow: Reference gene primer amplification in the assay estimated nucleated cell counts. Profiling relied on immunoSEQ multiplex PCR, and the TCRdb table lists in-frame clones only, not all of them. V, J and clone size are taken as reported in that table, and D and trimming were inferred from the DNA itself. The top ten clones hold about 7.8% of a sample with approximately 150,000 clones, around 84% of them seen once. This sequence was found in a woman aged 45-59 years in a cohort sampled during active or convalescent COVID-19. Sequencing was done on a sample of peripheral blood.

CDR3 coding DNA: TGTGCCTGGAGTGTACTCAGGTGGGAAAAACTGTTTTTT. Protein: CAWSVLRWEKLFF. The V gene is TRBV30, the J gene TRBJ1-4; D ambiguous. Germline V gene data show CDR1 as GTSNPN and CDR2 as SVGIG (reference sequence). V was cut by 0 bases and J by 8 bases, with 10 bases left in between. This CDR3 has 13 residues.